This T cell receptor (beta chain) appears in the sequencing data of a study of blood T cell repertoires in COVID-19. Across the study: Spain, Italy and the United States supplied samples that represented acute and convalescent COVID-19. T cells, B-cell-depleted T cells, or PBMCs provided the cDNA or gDNA that served as material.

Authors' analysis steps: Nucleated cell number was recorded as an estimate derived from reference gene primer amplification. Measured with immunoSEQ multiplex PCR; TCRdb has only the in-frame clones, and not every one. Clonal size and the V and J genes are those of that table, whereas D and trimming came from the DNA. The sample includes 280,000 or so clones, 75% to 90% of them seen just once. The V segment lost 5 bases and the J segment 6 bases; nucleotides outside the gene matches: 5. This CDR3 is 14 amino acids long. Germline lookup yields CDR1 MNHNY and CDR2 SVGAGI (reference sequence). The clonotype was recovered from a woman aged 60-75 years with acute or convalescent COVID-19. The gene calls are TRBV6-6 and TRBJ1-5; TRBD1 matches at 9 bases. Material: peripheral blood. The CDR3 coding sequence is TGTGCCAGCAGTGCGACAGGGGGTCGTCAGCCCCAGCATTTT. Amino acids: CASSATGGRQPQHF.